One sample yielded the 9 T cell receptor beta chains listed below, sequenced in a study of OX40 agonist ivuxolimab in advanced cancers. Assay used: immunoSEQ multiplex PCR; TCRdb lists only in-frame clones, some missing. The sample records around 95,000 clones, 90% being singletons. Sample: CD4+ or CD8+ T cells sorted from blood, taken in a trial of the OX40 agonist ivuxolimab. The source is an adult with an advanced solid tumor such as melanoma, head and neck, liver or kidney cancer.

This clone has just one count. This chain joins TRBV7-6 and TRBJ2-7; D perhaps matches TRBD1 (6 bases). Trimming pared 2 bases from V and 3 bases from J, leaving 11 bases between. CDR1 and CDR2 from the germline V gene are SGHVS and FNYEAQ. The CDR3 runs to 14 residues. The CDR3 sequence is CASSLSRGNYEQYF. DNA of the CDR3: TGTGCCAGCAGCTTAAGCAGGGGAAACTACGAGCAGTACTTC. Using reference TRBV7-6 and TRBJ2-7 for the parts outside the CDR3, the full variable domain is GAGVSQSPRYKVTKRGQDVALRCDPISGHVSLYWYRQALGQGPEFLTYFNYEAQQDKSGLPNDRFSAERPEGSISTLTIQRTEQRDSAMYRCASSLSRGNYEQYFGPGTRLTVT.

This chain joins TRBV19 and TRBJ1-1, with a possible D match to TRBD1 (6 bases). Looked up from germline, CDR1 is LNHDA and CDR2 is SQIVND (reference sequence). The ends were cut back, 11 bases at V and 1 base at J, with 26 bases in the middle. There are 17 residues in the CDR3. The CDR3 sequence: CAPIGVRGTFRNTEAFF. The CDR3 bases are TGTGCCCCTATTGGCGTCAGGGGAACATTCAGGAACACTGAAGCTTTCTTT.

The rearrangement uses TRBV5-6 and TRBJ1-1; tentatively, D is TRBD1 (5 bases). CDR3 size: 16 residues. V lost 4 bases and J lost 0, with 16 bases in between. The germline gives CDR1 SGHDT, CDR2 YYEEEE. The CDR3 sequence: CASSRPGGGLNTEAFF. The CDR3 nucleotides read TGTGCCAGCAGCCGACCTGGGGGAGGGCTGAACACTGAAGCTTTCTTT.

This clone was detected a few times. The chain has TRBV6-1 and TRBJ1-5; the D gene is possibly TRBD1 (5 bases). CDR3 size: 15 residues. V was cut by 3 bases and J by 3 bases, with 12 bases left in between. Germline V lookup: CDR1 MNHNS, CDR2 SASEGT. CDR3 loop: CASSDAGTDNQPQHF. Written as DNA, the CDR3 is TGTGCCAGCAGTGACGCCGGGACCGACAATCAGCCCCAGCATTTT.

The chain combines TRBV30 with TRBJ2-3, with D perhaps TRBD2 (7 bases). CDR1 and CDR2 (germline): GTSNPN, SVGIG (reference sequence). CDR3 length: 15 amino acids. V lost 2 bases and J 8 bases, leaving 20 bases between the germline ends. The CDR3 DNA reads TGTGCCTGGAGTCTGGCGGGGGCCTCGCCAGCTACGCAGTATTTT. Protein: CAWSLAGASPATQYF.

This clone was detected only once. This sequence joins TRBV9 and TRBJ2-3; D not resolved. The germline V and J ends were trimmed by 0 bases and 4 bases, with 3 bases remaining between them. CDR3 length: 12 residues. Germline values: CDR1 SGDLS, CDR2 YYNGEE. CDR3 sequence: CASSVASDTQYF. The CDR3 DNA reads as TGTGCCAGCAGCGTAGCATCAGATACGCAGTATTTT.

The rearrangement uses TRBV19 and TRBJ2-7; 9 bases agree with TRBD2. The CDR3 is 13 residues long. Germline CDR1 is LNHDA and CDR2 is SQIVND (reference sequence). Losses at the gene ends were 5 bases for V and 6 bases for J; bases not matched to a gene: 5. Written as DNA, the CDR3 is TGTGCCAGTAGTGATAGCGGGGGACTCGAGCAGTACTTC. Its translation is CASSDSGGLEQYF.

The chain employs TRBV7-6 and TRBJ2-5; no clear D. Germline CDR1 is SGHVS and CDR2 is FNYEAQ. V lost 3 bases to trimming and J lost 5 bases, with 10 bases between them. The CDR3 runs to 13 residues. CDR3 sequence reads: CASSFMSLETQYF. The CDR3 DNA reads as TGTGCCAGCAGCTTCATGTCCCTGGAGACCCAGTACTTC.

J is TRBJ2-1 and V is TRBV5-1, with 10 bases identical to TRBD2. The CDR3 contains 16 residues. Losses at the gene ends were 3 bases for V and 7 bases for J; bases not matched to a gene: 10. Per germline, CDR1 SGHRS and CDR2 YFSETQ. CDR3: CASSSSSGLARNEQFF. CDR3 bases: TGCGCCAGCAGCTCCTCCTCGGGACTAGCGAGGAATGAGCAGTTCTTC.